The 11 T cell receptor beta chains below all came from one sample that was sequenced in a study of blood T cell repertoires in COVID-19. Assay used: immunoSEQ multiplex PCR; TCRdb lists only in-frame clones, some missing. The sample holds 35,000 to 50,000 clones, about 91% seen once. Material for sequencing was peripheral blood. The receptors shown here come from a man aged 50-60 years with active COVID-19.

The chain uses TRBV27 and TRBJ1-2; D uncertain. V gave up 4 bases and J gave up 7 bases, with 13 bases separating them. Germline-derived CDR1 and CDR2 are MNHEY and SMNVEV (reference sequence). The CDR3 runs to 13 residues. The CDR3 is CASSSRSGFGYTF. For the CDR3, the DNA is TGTGCCAGCAGTTCCCGCTCGGGGTTTGGCTACACCTTC.

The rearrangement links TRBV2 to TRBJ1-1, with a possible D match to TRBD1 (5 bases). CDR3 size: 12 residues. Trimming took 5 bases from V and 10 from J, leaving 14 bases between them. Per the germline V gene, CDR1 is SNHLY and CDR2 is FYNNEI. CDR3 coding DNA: TGTGCCAGCAGTTCCGACAGACACGGAGCTTTCTTT. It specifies CASSSDRHGAFF.

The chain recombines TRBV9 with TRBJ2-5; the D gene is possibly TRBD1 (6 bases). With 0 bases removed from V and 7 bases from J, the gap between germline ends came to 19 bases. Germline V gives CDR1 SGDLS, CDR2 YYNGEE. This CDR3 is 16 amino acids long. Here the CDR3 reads CASSVVPGPPGATQYF. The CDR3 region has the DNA TGTGCCAGCAGCGTAGTGCCGGGACCACCAGGGGCGACCCAGTACTTC. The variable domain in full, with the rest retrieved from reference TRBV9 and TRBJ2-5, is DSGVTQTPKHLITATGQRVTLRCSPRSGDLSVYWYQQSLDQGLQFLIQYYNGEERAKGNILERFSAQQFPDLHSELNLSSLELGDSALYFCASSVVPGPPGATQYFGPGTRLLVL.

CDR3 sequence reads: CASSRSGSDNEQFF. The DNA of the CDR3 is TGCGCCAGCAGCCGAAGCGGGAGCGACAATGAGCAGTTCTTC. The V and J genes are TRBV5-1 and TRBJ2-1; TRBD2 aligns across 8 bases. Germline V gives CDR1 SGHRS, CDR2 YFSETQ. V lost 4 bases and J lost 5; bases outside the gene matches: 5. CDR3 size: 14 residues.

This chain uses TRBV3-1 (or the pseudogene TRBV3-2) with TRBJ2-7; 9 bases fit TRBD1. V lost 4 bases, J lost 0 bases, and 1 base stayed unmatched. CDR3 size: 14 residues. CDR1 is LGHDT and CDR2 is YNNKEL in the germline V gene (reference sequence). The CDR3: CASSRDRVSYEQYF. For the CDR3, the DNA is TGTGCCAGCAGCCGGGACAGGGTCTCCTACGAGCAGTACTTC.

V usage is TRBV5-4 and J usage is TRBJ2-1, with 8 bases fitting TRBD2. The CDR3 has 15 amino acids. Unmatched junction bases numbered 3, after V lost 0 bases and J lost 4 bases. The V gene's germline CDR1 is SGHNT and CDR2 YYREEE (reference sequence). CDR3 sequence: CASSLEAGAYNEQFF. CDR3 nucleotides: TGTGCCAGCAGCTTGGAAGCGGGAGCGTACAATGAGCAGTTCTTC.

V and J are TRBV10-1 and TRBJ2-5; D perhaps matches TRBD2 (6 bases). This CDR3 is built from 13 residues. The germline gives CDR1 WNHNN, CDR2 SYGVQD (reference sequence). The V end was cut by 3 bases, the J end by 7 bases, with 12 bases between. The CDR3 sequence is CASSEGGTGTQYF. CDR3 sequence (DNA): TGCGCCAGCAGTGAAGGAGGGACTGGGACCCAGTACTTC.

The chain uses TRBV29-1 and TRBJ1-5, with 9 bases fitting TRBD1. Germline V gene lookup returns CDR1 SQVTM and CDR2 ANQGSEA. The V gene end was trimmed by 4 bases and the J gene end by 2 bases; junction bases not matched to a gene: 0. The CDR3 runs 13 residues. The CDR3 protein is CSVGDRGNQPQHF. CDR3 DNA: TGCAGCGTTGGGGACAGGGGCAATCAGCCCCAGCATTTT.

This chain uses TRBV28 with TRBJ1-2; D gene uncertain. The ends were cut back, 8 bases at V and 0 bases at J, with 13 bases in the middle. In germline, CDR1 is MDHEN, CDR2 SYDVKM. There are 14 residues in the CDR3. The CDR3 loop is CASYNPGSNYGYTF. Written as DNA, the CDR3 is TGTGCCAGCTATAATCCGGGTTCTAACTATGGCTACACCTTC.

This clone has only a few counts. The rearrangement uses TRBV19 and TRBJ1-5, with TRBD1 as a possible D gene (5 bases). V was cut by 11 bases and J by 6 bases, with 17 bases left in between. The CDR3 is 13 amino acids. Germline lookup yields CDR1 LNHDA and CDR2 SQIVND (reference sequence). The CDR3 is CAANGGLGQPQHF. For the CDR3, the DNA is TGTGCCGCCAATGGGGGGTTGGGTCAGCCCCAGCATTTT.

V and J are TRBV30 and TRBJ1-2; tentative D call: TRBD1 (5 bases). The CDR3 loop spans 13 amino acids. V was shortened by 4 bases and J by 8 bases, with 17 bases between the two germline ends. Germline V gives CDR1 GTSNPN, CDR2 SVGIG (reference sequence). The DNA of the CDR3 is TGTGCCTGGAATCTTAGGGAAGGGGTCGGCTACACCTTC. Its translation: CAWNLREGVGYTF.